A single sample is the source of the 2 T cell receptor beta chains below, sequenced in a study of vaccination and CD4 T cells after COVID-19 (dated by TCRdb to 2022 to 2024). Libraries were made using PCR. Sequencing took place on an Illumina iSeq 100. DNA from cultured CD4+ T cells underwent TCR sequencing with the Oncomine TCR Beta short-read assay at the Johns Hopkins FTIC core. In-frame beta chains were kept once TCRdb had trimmed the public reads at Q25 with fastp and called clones with MiXCR. When rows share a CDR3 protein, they turn into one entry using the most common DNA and genes. This sample comprises fewer than 25,000 distinct CDR3 sequences, about 56% of them detected only once. The ten largest clones represent 5.5% to 7% of the sample. No antigen is known for these receptors. The meaning of the sample's treatment or condition label: 10-day PBMC culture with coronavirus spike peptide pools or control peptides (ViraFEST assay).

The sequencing input was CD4+ T cells from blood, cultured in vitro. Receptors originate from a human donor who had recovered from COVID-19.

The chain employs TRBV30 and TRBJ1-2, with 8 bases matching TRBD1. CDR3 length: 16 residues. Per germline, CDR1 GTSNPN and CDR2 SVGIG (reference sequence). The trim removed 0 bases at V and 2 bases at J, leaving 8 bases unmatched. The CDR3 region is CAWSVRQGQANYGYTF. The CDR3 nucleotides are TGTGCCTGGAGTGTACGGCAGGGACAGGCGAACTATGGCTACACCTTC.

The V and J genes are TRBV6-5 and TRBJ2-7; D gene unclear. This CDR3 is 14 amino acids long. Deletions cut 2 bases from V and 4 bases from J, with 12 bases between. Germline-derived CDR1 and CDR2 are MNHEY and SVGAGI. The CDR3 sequence: CASSYEWGSYEQYF. DNA of the CDR3: TGTGCCAGCAGTTACGAATGGGGTTCGTACGAGCAGTACTTC.